A selection of T cell receptor beta chains follows, all from one sample in a study of T-cell reconstitution after alpha-beta-depleted transplantation in children. TCRdb reprocessed the PCR reads via MiXCR and lists one record per CDR3 protein. The sample lists about 340,000 distinct CDR3 sequences, about a tenth seen once, with approximately 2.3% in the top ten. Sequencing was performed on PBMCs from the stem cell graft donor, taken from the stem cell graft. The receptors shown here come from a human donor who donated a stem cell graft to a child with acute lymphoblastic leukemia. The conserved cysteine and the conserved F or W are not part of the CDR3 here. The D gene is left open where the match is weak.

CDR3: SAPGGWEGSAQY
D: TRBD2
V: TRBV20-1

CDR3: ASSPPGLQDTQY
D: -
V: TRBV27

CDR3: ASGSGAQETQY
D: TRBD2
V: TRBV5-1

CDR3: ASSFLSGGFTGELF
D: TRBD1
V: TRBV27

CDR3: AISLGGQGFEQY
D: TRBD1
V: TRBV10-3

CDR3: SVSGQKQAF
D: -
V: TRBV29-1

CDR3: ASIGSGDNEQF
D: -
V: TRBV27

CDR3: ASRIGGSSYEQY
D: TRBD1
V: TRBV28

CDR3: ASSQEVGASPLH
D: -
V: TRBV3-1

CDR3: PSSSDRTETQY
D: TRBD1
V: TRBV5-1

CDR3: ASSLGSGPNTGELF
D: -
V: TRBV5-1

CDR3: ASSFSQGFTETQY
D: -
V: TRBV6-5

CDR3: SVGGTGFSGSYEQY
D: TRBD1
V: TRBV29-1

CDR3: ASSPPLKDNWRC
D: -
V: TRBV7-9

CDR3: ASSLGVGMNTEAF
D: -
V: TRBV7-2

CDR3: SARVTGTRGSYNAGNEQF
D: TRBD2
V: TRBV20-1

CDR3: SAKQGNTEAF
D: -
V: TRBV20-1

CDR3: AISAQQTNTEAF
D: -
V: TRBV10-3

CDR3: ATSGAGVYNEQF
D: TRBD2
V: TRBV24-1

CDR3: ASSPLTGTGRLEQF
D: TRBD1
V: TRBV12-3/TRBV12-4

CDR3: ASSRTSGRASASDTQY
D: TRBD2
V: TRBV4-2

CDR3: ASGTLAEAF
D: -
V: TRBV28

CDR3: ASSQDVTKNIQY
D: -
V: TRBV4-1

CDR3: AISVQGANYEQY
D: -
V: TRBV10-3

CDR3: ASSQSPTGVSSGANVLT
D: TRBD1
V: TRBV4-3

CDR3: SARIPQGRTEQY
D: -
V: TRBV20-1

CDR3: ASSLTSGLSPGELF
D: TRBD2
V: TRBV27

CDR3: ASSLRDRVGTEAF
D: TRBD1
V: TRBV5-1

CDR3: ASSLLAGALETQY
D: TRBD2
V: TRBV7-2

CDR3: ASSYGSPYEQY
D: -
V: TRBV6-5

CDR3: ASSGGQFEQF
D: TRBD1
V: TRBV12-3/TRBV12-4

CDR3: ASSQGLAGGYPVYNEQF
D: TRBD2
V: TRBV4-3

CDR3: ASSFGDYPPTDTQY
D: TRBD2
V: TRBV12-3/TRBV12-4

CDR3: ATSASGKHNEQF
D: TRBD2
V: TRBV24-1

CDR3: ASSLRLESFNEQF
D: -
V: TRBV7-3

CDR3: ATSDSPQTSGGSYEQY
D: TRBD2
V: TRBV24-1

CDR3: ASTPGPAPTDTQY
D: -
V: TRBV27

CDR3: ASSLVLADGYNEQF
D: -
V: TRBV7-9

CDR3: ATNQGAVTEAF
D: TRBD1
V: TRBV10-3

CDR3: ASSLALETDLLAGAVGDTQY
D: TRBD2
V: TRBV11-1

CDR3: ASELGRRDTIY
D: -
V: TRBV12-3/TRBV12-4

CDR3: ASSVGSESSYEQY
D: -
V: TRBV9

CDR3: ASSLDRILLNEQF
D: -
V: TRBV11-2

CDR3: ASSPRDGETQY
D: -
V: TRBV18

CDR3: ATSDTGGLAGGLYNEQF
D: TRBD2
V: TRBV24-1

CDR3: ASSPRRINEQF
D: -
V: TRBV14

CDR3: ASSLVGRGHEQF
D: -
V: TRBV5-1

CDR3: ASSLKQAGELF
D: -
V: TRBV7-2

CDR3: ASSPRLAGGADTQY
D: TRBD2
V: TRBV7-2

CDR3: ASSRDYSNTGELF
D: TRBD2
V: TRBV7-8

CDR3: ASSWGGASRYEQY
D: -
V: TRBV5-6

CDR3: ASSNRDNVNTIY
D: -
V: TRBV19

CDR3: ASSPLAGTDTQY
D: TRBD2
V: TRBV7-9

CDR3: ASSASLTGTTGELF
D: TRBD1
V: TRBV27

CDR3: ASSYNAADTQY
D: -
V: TRBV27

CDR3: ASSLGTGLSYEQY
D: TRBD1
V: TRBV12-3/TRBV12-4

CDR3: ASSDQGAGYEAF
D: TRBD1
V: TRBV6-1

CDR3: ASSRGGPQH
D: -
V: TRBV6-6

CDR3: ASKQGGPSSYNEQF
D: -
V: TRBV5-1